The T cell receptor beta chain under discussion was sequenced for a study of T cell responses to AZD1222 COVID-19 vaccine. General study points: The sample set comprised mostly white British donors with more females, and clonal diversity was possibly underestimated. It was only after the peak T cell response that any repertoires were sampled.

The CDR3 is 16 residues long. The V segment lost 1 base and the J segment 0 bases; nucleotides outside the gene matches: 2. Germline V gives CDR1 SGHTA, CDR2 FQGNSA. TCRdb keeps only in-frame clones here, not all; method: immunoSEQ multiplex PCR. The table has about 270,000 clones, approximately 94% seen once; the top ten hold roughly 0.51%. Of note for this clone: Its antigen remains unidentified.

Second doses that came at about 4 or about 12 weeks were put together. The clonotype originates from an adult who received the AZD1222 COVID-19 vaccine. Here the sequenced sample was peripheral blood, taken 28 days after the second AZD1222 dose. The chain has TRBV7-2 and TRBJ2-3, with 9 bases that match TRBD2. CDR3 DNA: TGTGCCAGCAGCTTAGGCGGGAGGGTGAGCACAGATACGCAGTATTTT. Encoded protein: CASSLGGRVSTDTQYF.